This T cell receptor (beta chain) stems from a study of Graves' ophthalmopathy and Graves' hyperthyroidism. The authors amplified TCR beta CDR3 regions from RNA transcripts. First-round RT-PCR relied on HTBI primers, and a second-round multiplex PCR came next. TCRdb ran MiXCR on the multiplex PCR reads and lists one entry per CDR3 protein. Counted here are 650,000 to 800,000 distinct CDR3 sequences, about two fifths occurring once; the ten biggest clones make up over 2.5%. Study outcomes and limitations: At roughly 67% sensitivity and 72.22% specificity, the model predicted progression of the ophthalmopathy. Blood samples also showed most expanded thyroid clonotypes exceeding 0.001 frequency.

PBMCs were obtained from approximately 10 ml of fresh peripheral blood. About this clonotype itself: What it binds is unknown.

The receptor was derived from an adult man with Graves' ophthalmopathy. The sequencing sample was made of peripheral blood.

CDR3 protein: CSARVGAGTGELFF. CDR3 DNA: TGCAGTGCTCGAGTGGGGGCCGGGACCGGGGAGCTGTTTTTT. The chain joins TRBV20-1 to TRBJ2-2, with D possibly matching TRBD1 (6 bases). Looked up from germline, CDR1 is DFQATT and CDR2 is SNEGSKA (reference sequence). Trimming removed 5 bases at V and 5 bases at J, with 15 bases between. The CDR3 has 14 residues.